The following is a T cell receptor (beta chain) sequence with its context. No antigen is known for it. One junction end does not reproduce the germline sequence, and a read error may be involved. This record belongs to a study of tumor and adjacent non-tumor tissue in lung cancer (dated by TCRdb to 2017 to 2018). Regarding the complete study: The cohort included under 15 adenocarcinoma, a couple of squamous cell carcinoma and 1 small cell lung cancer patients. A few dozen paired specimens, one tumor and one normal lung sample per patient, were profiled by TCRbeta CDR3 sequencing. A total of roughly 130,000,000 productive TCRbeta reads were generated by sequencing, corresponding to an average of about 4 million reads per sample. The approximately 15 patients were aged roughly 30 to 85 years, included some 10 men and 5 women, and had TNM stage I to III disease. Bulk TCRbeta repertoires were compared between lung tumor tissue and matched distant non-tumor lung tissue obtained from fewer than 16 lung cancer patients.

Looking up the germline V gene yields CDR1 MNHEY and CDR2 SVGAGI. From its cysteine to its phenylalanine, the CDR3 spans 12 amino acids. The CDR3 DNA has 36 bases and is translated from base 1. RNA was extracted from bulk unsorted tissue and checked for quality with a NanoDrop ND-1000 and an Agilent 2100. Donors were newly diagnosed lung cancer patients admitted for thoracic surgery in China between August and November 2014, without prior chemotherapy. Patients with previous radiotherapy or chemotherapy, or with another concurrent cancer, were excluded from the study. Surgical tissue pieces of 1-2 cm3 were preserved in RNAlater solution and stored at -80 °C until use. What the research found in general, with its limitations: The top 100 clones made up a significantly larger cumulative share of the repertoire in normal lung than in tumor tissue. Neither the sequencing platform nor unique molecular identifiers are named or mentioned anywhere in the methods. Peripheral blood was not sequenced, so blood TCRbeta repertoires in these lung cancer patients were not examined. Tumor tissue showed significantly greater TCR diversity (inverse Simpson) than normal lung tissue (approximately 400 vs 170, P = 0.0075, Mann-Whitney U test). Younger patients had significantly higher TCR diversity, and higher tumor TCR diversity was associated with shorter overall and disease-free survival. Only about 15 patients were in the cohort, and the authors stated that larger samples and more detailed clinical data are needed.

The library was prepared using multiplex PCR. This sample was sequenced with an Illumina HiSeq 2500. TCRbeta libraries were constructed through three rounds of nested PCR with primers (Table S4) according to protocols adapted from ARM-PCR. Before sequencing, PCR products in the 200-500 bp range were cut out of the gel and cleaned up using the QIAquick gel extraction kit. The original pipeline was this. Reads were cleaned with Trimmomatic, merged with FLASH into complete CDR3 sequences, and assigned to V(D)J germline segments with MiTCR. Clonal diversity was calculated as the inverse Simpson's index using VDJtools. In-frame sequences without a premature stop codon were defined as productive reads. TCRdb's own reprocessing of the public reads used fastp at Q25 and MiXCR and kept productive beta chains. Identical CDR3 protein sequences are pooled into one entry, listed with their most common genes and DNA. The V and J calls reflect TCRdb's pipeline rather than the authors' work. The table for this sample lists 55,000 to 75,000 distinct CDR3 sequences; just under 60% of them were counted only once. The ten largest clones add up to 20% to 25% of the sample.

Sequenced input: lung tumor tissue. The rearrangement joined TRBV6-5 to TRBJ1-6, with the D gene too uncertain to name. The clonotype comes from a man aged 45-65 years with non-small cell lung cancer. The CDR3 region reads CASGRVDSSLHF. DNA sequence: TGTGCCAGCGGCCGCGTGGATTCATCCCTCCACTTT.